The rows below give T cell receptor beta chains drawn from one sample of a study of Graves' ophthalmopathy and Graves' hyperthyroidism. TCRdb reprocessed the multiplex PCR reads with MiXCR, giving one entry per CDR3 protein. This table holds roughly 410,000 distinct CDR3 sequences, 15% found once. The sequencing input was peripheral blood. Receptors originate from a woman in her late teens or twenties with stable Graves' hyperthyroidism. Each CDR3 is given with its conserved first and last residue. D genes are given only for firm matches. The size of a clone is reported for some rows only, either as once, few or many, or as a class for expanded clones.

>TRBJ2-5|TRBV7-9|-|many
CASSTRAQGKETQYF
TGTGCCAGCAGCACAAGAGCACAGGGCAAAGAGACCCAGTACTTC
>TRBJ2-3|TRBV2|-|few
CASARMDTQYF
TGTGCCAGCGCACGGATGGATACGCAGTATTTT
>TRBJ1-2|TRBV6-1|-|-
CASSEKGSLPGYTF
TGTGCCAGCAGTGAAAAGGGCTCCCTCCCCGGCTACACCTTC
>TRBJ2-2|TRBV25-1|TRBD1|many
CASSPTGGRTGELFF
TGTGCCAGCAGTCCGACAGGGGGGCGGACCGGGGAGCTGTTTTTT
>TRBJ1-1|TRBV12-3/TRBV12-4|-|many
CASSFLFGTEAFF
TGTGCCAGCAGTTTCTTATTCGGAACTGAAGCTTTCTTT
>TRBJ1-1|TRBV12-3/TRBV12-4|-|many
CASSLTAGNTEAFF
TGTGCCAGCAGTTTAACCGCAGGGAACACTGAAGCTTTCTTT
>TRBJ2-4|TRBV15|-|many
CATSPSGVAKNIQYF
TGTGCCACCAGCCCTTCGGGAGTAGCCAAAAACATTCAGTACTTC
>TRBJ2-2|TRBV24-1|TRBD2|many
CATSDPLSGDTGELFF
TGTGCCACCAGTGATCCCCTTAGCGGGGACACCGGGGAGCTGTTTTTT
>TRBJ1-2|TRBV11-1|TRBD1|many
CASSLTAGTGAYGYTF
TGTGCCAGCAGCTTAACCGCCGGGACAGGGGCCTATGGCTACACCTTC
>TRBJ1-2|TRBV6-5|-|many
CASSYRGLDYGYTF
TGTGCCAGCAGTTATAGGGGGTTGGACTATGGCTACACCTTC
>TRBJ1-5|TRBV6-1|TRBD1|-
CAWDSRRNQPQHF
TGTGCCTGGGACAGCCGAAGAAATCAGCCCCAGCATTTT
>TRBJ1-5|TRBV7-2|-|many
CASSSGTYSNQPQHF
TGTGCCAGCAGCTCCGGGACCTATAGCAATCAGCCCCAGCATTTT
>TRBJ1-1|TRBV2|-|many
CASKELTGNTEAFF
TGTGCCAGCAAGGAATTGACAGGGAACACTGAAGCTTTCTTT
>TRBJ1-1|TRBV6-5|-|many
CASRAVEGRPNTEAFF
TGTGCCAGCAGGGCAGTAGAGGGACGGCCCAACACTGAAGCTTTCTTT
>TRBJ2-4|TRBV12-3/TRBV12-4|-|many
CASNFGGAKNIQYF
TGTGCCAGCAACTTCGGCGGAGCCAAAAACATTCAGTACTTC
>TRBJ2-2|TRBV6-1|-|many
CASSRGLDTGELFF
TGTGCCAGCAGTCGTGGACTCGACACCGGGGAGCTGTTTTTT
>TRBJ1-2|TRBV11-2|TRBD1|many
CASSLDTGGYGYTF
TGTGCCAGCAGCTTGGATACAGGGGGCTATGGCTACACCTTC
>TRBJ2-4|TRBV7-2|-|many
CASSLAWRGGNIKYF
TGTGCCAGCAGCTTAGCGTGGCGGGGTGGAAACATTAAGTACTTC
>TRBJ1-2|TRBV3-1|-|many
CASSQERRYGYTF
TGTGCCAGCAGCCAAGAACGTCGGTATGGCTACACCTTC
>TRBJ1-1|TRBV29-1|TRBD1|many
CSVQHRGMNTEAFF
TGCAGCGTCCAACACAGGGGTATGAACACTGAAGCTTTCTTT
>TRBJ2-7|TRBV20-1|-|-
CSASNRLEQYF
TGCAGTGCTAGCAACCGACTCGAGCAGTACTTC
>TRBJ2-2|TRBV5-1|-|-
CASSLGLRVTSTGELCF
TGCGCCAGCAGCTTGGGCCTCAGGGTAACGAGCACCGGGGAGCTGTGTTTT
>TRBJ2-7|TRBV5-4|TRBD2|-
CASSSLAGGAASGGYEQYF
TGTGCCAGCAGCTCGTTGGCCGGCGGGGCGGCTAGCGGGGGCTACGAGCAGTACTTC
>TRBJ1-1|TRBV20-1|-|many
CSATRGGGGTEAFF
TGCAGTGCGACCCGGGGTGGGGGGGGCACTGAAGCTTTCTTT
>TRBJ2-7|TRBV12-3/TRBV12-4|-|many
CASSLGWVGEQYF
TGTGCCAGCAGTTTGGGTTGGGTGGGGGAGCAGTACTTC
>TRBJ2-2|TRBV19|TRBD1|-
CASTSRQGAAGELFF
TGTGCCAGTACCTCCAGACAGGGGGCTGCCGGGGAGCTGTTTTTT
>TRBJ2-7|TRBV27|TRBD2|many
CASSFGWRRGAHYEQYF
TGTGCCAGCAGTTTTGGATGGAGGCGGGGGGCTCACTACGAGCAGTACTTC
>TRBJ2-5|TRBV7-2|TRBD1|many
CASNTPGGETQYF
TGTGCCAGCAACACTCCAGGGGGAGAGACCCAGTACTTC
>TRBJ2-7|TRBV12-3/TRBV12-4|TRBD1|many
CASSSPGQGLTYEQYF
TGTGCCAGCAGCTCTCCGGGACAGGGCCTTACCTACGAGCAGTACTTC
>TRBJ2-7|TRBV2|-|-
CASCHSDRYEQYF
TGTGCCAGCTGTCACTCGGACCGCTACGAGCAGTACTTC
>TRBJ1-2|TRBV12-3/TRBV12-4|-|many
CASSPSGTANYGYTF
TGTGCCAGCAGTCCCTCCGGGACGGCTAACTATGGCTACACCTTC
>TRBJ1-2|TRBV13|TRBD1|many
CASIQTFPGQGNYGYTF
TGTGCCAGCATCCAAACTTTCCCGGGACAGGGGAACTATGGCTACACCTTC
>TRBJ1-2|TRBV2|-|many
CASSGRQGKDYGYTF
TGTGCCAGCAGTGGAAGGCAGGGAAAGGACTATGGCTACACCTTC
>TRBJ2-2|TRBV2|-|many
CASSDASHTGELFF
TGTGCCAGCAGTGACGCTAGCCACACCGGGGAGCTGTTTTTT
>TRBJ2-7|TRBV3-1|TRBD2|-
CASSQAGGGAYEQYF
TGTGCCAGCAGCCAAGCAGGCGGGGGGGCTTACGAGCAGTACTTC
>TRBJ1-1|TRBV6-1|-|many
CASSFRQVLNTEAFF
TGTGCCAGCAGCTTCCGACAGGTTTTGAACACTGAAGCTTTCTTT
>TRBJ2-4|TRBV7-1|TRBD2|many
CASSSNPGTSGGARLAKNIQYF
TGTGCCAGCAGCTCAAACCCAGGGACTAGCGGGGGGGCTAGGTTGGCCAAAAACATTCAGTACTTC
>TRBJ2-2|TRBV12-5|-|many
CASGLASTGELFF
TGTGCTAGTGGTTTGGCAAGCACCGGGGAGCTGTTTTTT
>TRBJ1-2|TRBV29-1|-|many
CSVVTNYGYTF
TGCAGCGTAGTGACTAACTATGGCTACACCTTC
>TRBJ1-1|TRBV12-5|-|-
CASGSRGSYTDAFF
TGTGCTAGTGGTTCCCGGGGCTCGTACACTGATGCTTTCTTT
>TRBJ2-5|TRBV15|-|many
CATSRDRWSGPQETQYF
TGTGCCACCAGCAGAGATCGTTGGTCAGGCCCTCAAGAGACCCAGTACTTC
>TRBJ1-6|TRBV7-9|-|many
CASSLNNSPLHF
TGTGCCAGCAGCTTGAATAATTCACCCCTCCACTTT
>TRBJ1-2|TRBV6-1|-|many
CASSAGSSTNYGYTF
TGTGCCAGCAGTGCCGGGTCGTCCACTAACTATGGCTACACCTTC
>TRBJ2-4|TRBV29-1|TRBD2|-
CSAGTSGGIKYF
TGCAGCGCCGGGACTAGCGGAGGCATTAAGTACTTC
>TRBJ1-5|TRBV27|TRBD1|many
CASRKSGTAWGTGQPQHF
TGTGCCAGCAGGAAATCCGGGACAGCCTGGGGCACGGGTCAGCCCCAGCATTTT
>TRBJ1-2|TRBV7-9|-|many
CASSVQGGNYGYTF
TGTGCCAGCAGCGTACAGGGAGGTAACTATGGCTACACCTTC
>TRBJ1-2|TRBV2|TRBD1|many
CASTSGTVYGYTF
TGTGCCAGCACTTCCGGGACAGTCTATGGCTACACCTTC
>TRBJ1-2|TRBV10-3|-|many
CAISDLGGYTF
TGTGCCATCAGTGATCTTGGTGGCTACACCTTC
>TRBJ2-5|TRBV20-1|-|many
CSAKNQGGETQYF
TGCAGTGCCAAAAATCAGGGCGGTGAGACCCAGTACTTC
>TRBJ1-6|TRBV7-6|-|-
CASSSTAGGNSPLHF
TGTGCCAGCAGCTCAACGGCAGGTGGCAATTCACCCCTCCACTTT
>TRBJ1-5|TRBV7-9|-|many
CASSGGFNQPQHF
TGTGCCAGCAGCGGGGGATTTAATCAGCCCCAGCATTTT